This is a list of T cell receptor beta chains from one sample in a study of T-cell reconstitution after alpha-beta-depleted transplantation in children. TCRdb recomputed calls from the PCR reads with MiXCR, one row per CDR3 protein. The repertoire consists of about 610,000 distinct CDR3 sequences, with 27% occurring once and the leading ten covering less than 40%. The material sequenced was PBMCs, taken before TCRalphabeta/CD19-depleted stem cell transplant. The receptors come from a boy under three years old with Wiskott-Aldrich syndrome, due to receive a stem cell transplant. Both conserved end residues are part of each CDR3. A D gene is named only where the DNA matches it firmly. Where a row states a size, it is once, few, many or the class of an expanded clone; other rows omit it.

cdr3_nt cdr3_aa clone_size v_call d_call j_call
TGCGCCAGCAGCATCGGGACAACGCCTGGAAACACCATATATTTT CASSIGTTPGNTIYF NA TRBV5-1 NA TRBJ1-3
TGTGCCAGCTCACCCCAGGCGCGGAACTATGGCTACACCTTC CASSPQARNYGYTF NA TRBV18 NA TRBJ1-2
TGTGCCAGCAGTCGAAAGGCTTACAATGAGCAGTTCTTC CASSRKAYNEQFF few TRBV27 NA TRBJ2-1
TGTGCCAGCAGCTTCAATACAGGGGAGGGCCAGTACTTC CASSFNTGEGQYF NA TRBV7-9 NA TRBJ2-5
TGCGCCAGCAGCTTGGGGAACCCTTCTAGCGGGAGACAGGAGACCCAGTACTTC CASSLGNPSSGRQETQYF NA TRBV5-1 TRBD2 TRBJ2-5
TGTGCCAGCAGCCTTACGACAGGGTCTAGCACAGATACGCAGTATTTT CASSLTTGSSTDTQYF NA TRBV3-1 TRBD1 TRBJ2-3
TGTGCCAGCAGTTCGGCAGGGGGGGGCTACACCTTC CASSSAGGGYTF NA TRBV12-3/TRBV12-4 TRBD1 TRBJ1-2
TGTGCCAGCAGACCTAACAGGGGGCAGTTCACTGAAGCTTTCTTT CASRPNRGQFTEAFF NA TRBV12-3/TRBV12-4 TRBD1 TRBJ1-1
TGTGCCAGCAGCTTGTCAGGGGACGCCTACGAGCAGTACTTC CASSLSGDAYEQYF NA TRBV5-6 NA TRBJ2-7
TGTGCCAGCAGCCCAGCTTGGTTCCCGTCCTACGAGCAGTACTTC CASSPAWFPSYEQYF NA TRBV7-3 NA TRBJ2-7
TGCAGTGCTGGGGTAACTGGGGGAGGGCCTTACGAGCAGTACTTC CSAGVTGGGPYEQYF NA TRBV20-1 TRBD2 TRBJ2-7
TGCGCCAGCAGCCCAGACAGCTCTGGGGCCAACGTCCTGACTTTC CASSPDSSGANVLTF few TRBV5-1 NA TRBJ2-6
TGCAGTGCTGGCAGAAGCCTCTACGAGCAGTACTTC CSAGRSLYEQYF few TRBV20-1 NA TRBJ2-7
TGTGCCAGTACTCCATTCCCAGGGACCCAGTACTTC CASTPFPGTQYF NA TRBV6-6 NA TRBJ2-5
TGTGCCAGCAAGGAGGGGGCCGGTGGGAATAATTCACCCCTCCACTTT CASKEGAGGNNSPLHF few TRBV12-3/TRBV12-4 TRBD1 TRBJ1-6
TGCAGTGCTAGGGTAGGGCGCAGTTACGACACTGAAGCTTTCTTT CSARVGRSYDTEAFF NA TRBV20-1 NA TRBJ1-1
TGCGCCAGCAGCTTGGGAGCTAGCGGGGCCTACAATGAGCAGTTCTTC CASSLGASGAYNEQFF few TRBV5-1 TRBD2 TRBJ2-1
TGCGCCAGCAGCTTGGGGCCAGCGGGAGGTACCTACAATGAGCAGTTCTTC CASSLGPAGGTYNEQFF NA TRBV5-1 TRBD2 TRBJ2-1
TGTGCCATCAGCTCCGCGGGGGTATACAATGAGCAGTTCTTC CAISSAGVYNEQFF few TRBV10-3 TRBD2 TRBJ2-1
TGTGCCAGCAGGCGACTAGCGGGAACATCTGGGGCCAACGTCCTGACTTTC CASRRLAGTSGANVLTF few TRBV12-3/TRBV12-4 TRBD2 TRBJ2-6